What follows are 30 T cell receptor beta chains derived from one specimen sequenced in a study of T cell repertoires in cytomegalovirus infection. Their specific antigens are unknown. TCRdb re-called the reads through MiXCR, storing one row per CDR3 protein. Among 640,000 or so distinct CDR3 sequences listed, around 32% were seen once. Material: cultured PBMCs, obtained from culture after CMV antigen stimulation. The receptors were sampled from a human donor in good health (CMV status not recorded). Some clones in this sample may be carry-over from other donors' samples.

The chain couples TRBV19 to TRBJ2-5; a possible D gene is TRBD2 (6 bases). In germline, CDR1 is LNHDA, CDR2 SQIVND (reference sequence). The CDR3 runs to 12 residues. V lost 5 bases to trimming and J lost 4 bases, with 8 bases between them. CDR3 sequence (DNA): TGTGCCAGTAGTGGGGGGAGAGAGACCCAGTACTTC. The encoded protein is CASSGGRETQYF.

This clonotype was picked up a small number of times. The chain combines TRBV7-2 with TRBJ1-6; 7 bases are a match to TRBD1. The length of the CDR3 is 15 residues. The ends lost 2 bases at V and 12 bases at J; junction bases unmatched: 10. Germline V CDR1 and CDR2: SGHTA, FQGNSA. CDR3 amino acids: CASSLIGTEPLPLHF. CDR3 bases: TGTGCCAGCAGCTTAATAGGGACAGAGCCTTTACCCCTCCACTTT.

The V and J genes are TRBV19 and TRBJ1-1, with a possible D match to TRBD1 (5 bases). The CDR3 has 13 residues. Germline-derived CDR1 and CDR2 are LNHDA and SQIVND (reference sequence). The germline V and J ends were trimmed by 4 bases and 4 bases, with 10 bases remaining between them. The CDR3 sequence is CASSTLGGTEAFF. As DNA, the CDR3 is TGTGCCAGTAGTACCCTCGGGGGCACTGAAGCTTTCTTT.

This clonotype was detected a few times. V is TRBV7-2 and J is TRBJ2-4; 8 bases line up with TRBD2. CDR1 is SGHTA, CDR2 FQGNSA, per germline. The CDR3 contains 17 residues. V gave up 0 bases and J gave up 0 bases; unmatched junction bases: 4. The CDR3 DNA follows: TGTGCCAGCAGCTTAGCGAGCGGGAGCCTAGCCAAAAACATTCAGTACTTC. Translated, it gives CASSLASGSLAKNIQYF.

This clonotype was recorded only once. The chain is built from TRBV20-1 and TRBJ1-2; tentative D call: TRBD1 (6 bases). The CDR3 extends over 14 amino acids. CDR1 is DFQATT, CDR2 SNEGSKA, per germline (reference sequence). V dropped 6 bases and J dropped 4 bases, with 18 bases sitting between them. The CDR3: CSATRVGGGYGYTF. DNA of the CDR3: TGCAGTGCCACCCGGGTGGGGGGCGGCTATGGCTACACCTTC.

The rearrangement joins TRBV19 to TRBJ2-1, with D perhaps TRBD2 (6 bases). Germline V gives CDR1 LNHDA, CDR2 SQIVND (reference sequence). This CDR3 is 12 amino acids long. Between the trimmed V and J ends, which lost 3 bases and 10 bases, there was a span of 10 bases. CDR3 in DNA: TGTGCCAGTAGTATTCGGGGGAAAGAGCAGTTCTTC. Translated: CASSIRGKEQFF.

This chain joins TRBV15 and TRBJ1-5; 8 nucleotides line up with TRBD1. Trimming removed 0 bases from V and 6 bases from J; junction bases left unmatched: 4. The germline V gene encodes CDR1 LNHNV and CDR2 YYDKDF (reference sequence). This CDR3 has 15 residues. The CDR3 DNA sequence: TGTGCCACCAGCAGAGATCAGGGGGCTGGTCAGCCCCAGCATTTT. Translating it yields CATSRDQGAGQPQHF.

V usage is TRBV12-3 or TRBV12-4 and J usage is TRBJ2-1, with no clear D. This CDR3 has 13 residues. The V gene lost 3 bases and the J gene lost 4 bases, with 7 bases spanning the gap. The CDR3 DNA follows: TGTGCCAGCAGTTTGTCAGTATACAATGAGCAGTTCTTC. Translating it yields CASSLSVYNEQFF.

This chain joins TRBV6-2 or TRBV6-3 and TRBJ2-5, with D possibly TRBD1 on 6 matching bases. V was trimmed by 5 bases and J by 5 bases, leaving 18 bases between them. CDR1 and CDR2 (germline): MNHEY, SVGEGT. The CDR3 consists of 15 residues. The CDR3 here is CASSAGTHLRETQYF. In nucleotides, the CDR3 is TGTGCCAGCAGTGCCGGGACACACTTGAGGGAGACCCAGTACTTC.

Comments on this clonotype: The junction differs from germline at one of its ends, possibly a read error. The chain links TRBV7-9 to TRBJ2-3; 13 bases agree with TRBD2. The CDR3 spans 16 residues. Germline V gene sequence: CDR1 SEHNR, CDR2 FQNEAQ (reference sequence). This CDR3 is CASSSGLAGSTVTQYF. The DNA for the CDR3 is TGTGCCAGCAGCTCGGGACTAGCGGGGAGCACAGTTACGCAGTATTTT.

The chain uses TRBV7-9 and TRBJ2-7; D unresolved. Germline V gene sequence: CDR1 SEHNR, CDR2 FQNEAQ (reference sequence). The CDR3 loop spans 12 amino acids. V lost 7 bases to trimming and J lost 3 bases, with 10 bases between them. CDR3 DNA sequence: TGTGCCAGCACCCGGTGGAGCTACGAGCAGTACTTC. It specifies CASTRWSYEQYF.

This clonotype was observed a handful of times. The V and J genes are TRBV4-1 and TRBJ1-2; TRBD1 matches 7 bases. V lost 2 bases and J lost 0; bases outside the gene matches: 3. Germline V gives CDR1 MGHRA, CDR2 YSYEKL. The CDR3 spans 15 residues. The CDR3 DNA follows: TGCGCCAGCAGCCAACGGGACAGAGCTAACTATGGCTACACCTTC. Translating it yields CASSQRDRANYGYTF.

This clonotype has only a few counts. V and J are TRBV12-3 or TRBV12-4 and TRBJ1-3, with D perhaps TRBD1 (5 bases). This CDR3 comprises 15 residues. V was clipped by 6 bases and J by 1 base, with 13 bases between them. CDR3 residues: CASSSYQGSGNTIYF. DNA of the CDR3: TGTGCCAGCAGCTCCTATCAGGGATCTGGAAACACCATATATTTT.

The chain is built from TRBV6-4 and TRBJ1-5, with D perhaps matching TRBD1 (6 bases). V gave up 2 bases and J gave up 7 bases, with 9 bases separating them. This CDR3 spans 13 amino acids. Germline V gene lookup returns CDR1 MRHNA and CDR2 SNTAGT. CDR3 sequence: CASSDDRRQPQHF. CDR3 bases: TGTGCCAGCAGTGACGACAGGAGGCAGCCCCAGCATTTT.

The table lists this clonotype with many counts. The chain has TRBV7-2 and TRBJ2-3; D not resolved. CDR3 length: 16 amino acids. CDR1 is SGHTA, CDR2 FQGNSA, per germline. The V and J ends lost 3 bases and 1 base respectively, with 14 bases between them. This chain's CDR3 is CASSLVLAHRTDTQYF. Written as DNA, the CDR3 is TGTGCCAGCAGCTTGGTCCTCGCACACCGCACAGATACGCAGTATTTT.

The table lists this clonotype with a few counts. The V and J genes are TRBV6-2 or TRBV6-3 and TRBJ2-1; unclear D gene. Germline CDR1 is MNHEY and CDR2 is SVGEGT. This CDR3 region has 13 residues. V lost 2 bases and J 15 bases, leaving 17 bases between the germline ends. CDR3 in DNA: TGTGCCAGCAGTTACGGTCCCAGGAGAGTTCTGTTCTTC. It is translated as CASSYGPRRVLFF.

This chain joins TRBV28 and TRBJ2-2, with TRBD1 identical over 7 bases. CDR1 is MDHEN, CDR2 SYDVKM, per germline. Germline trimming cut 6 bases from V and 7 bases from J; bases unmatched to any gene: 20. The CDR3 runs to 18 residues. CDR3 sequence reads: CASSPPFDRAGGSGELFF. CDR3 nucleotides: TGTGCCAGCAGCCCTCCCTTTGACAGGGCGGGTGGTAGCGGGGAGCTGTTTTTT.

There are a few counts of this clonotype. As DNA, the CDR3 is TGTGCCAGCAGCTCTCGCGGGACAGGGGAGGGAACGCAGTATTTT. Its protein is CASSSRGTGEGTQYF. The rearrangement links TRBV7-2 to TRBJ2-3; 10 bases align to TRBD1. The CDR3 spans 15 residues. Germline V gene lookup returns CDR1 SGHTA and CDR2 FQGNSA. The ends lost 4 bases at V and 9 bases at J; junction bases unmatched: 10.

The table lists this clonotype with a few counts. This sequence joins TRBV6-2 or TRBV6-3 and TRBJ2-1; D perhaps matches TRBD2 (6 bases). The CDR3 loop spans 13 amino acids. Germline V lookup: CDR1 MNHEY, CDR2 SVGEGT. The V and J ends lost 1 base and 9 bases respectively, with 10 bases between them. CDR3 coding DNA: TGTGCCAGCAGTTACTTCGCAGCGGGTGAGCAGTTCTTC. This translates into CASSYFAAGEQFF.

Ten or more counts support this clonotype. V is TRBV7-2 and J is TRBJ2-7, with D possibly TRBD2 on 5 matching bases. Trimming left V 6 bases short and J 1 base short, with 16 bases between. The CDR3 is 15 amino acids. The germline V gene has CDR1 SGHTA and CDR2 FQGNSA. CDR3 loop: CASSLGGARSYEQYF. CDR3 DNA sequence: TGTGCCAGCAGTCTAGGAGGAGCGAGATCCTACGAGCAGTACTTC.

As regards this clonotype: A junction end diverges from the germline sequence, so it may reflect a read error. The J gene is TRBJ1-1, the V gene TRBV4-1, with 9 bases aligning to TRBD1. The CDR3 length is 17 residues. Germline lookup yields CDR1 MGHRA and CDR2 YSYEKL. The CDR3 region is CASSGGTGRVVDTEAFF. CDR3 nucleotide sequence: TGTGCCAGCAGCGGGGGGACAGGGCGAGTCGTGGACACTGAAGCTTTCTTT.

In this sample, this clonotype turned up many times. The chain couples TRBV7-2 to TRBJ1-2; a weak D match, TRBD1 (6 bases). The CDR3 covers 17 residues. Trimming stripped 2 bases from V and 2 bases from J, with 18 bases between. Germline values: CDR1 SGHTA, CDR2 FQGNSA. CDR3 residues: CASSLPLQGKRNYGYTF. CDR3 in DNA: TGTGCCAGCAGCTTACCTCTCCAGGGGAAGAGAAACTATGGCTACACCTTC. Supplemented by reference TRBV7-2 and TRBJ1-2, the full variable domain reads GAGVSQSPSNKVTEKGKDVELRCDPISGHTALYWYRQSLGQGLEFLIYFQGNSAPDKSGLPSDRFSAERTGGSVSTLTIQRTQQEDSAVYLCASSLPLQGKRNYGYTFGSGTRLTVV.

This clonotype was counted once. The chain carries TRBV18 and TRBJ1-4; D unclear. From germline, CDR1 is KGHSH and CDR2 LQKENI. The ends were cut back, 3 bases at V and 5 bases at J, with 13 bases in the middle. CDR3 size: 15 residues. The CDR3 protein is CASSPGQGWNEKLFF. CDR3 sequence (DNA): TGTGCCAGCTCACCCGGGCAAGGCTGGAATGAAAAACTGTTTTTT.

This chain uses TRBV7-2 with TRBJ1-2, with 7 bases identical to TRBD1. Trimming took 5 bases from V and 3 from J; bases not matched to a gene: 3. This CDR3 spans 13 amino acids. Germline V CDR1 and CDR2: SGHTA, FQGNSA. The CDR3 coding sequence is TGTGCCAGCAGCCAAGGGACAGACTATGGCTACACCTTC. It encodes CASSQGTDYGYTF.

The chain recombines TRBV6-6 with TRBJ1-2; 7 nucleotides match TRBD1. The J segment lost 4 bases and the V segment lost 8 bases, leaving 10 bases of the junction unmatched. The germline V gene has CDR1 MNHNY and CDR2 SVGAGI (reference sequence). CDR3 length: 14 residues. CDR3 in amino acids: CASWRQGVVYGYTF. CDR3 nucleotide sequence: TGTGCCAGCTGGCGACAGGGAGTGGTCTATGGCTACACCTTC.

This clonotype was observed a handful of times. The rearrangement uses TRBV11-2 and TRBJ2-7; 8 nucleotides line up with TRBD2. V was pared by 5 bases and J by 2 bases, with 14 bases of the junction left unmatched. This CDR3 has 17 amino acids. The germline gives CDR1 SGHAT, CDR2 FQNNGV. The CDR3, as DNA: TGTGCCAGCAGCCCCTCCCCCCCGAGCGGGAGCCCCTACGAGCAGTACTTC. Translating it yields CASSPSPPSGSPYEQYF.

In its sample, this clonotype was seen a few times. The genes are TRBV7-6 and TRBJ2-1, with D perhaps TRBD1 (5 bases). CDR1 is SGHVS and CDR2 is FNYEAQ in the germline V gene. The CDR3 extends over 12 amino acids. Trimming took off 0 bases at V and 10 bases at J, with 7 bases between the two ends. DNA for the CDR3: TGTGCCAGCAGCTTAGCGCAGGGCGAGCAGTTCTTC. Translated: CASSLAQGEQFF.

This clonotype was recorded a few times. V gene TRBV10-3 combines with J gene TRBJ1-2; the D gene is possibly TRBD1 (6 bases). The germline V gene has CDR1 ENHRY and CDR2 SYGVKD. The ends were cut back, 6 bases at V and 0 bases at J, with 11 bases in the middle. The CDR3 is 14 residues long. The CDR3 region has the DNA TGTGCCATCAGGCCGACAGGTTCTAACTATGGCTACACCTTC. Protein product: CAIRPTGSNYGYTF.

The CDR3 loop is CASTEGFAYNEQFF. CDR3 nucleotide sequence: TGTGCCAGCACCGAGGGGTTTGCCTACAATGAGCAGTTCTTC. The gene calls are TRBV12-3 or TRBV12-4 and TRBJ2-1; D might be TRBD1 or TRBD2, each matching 5 bases. V was trimmed by 7 bases and J by 2 bases, leaving 12 bases between them. This CDR3 spans 14 amino acids.

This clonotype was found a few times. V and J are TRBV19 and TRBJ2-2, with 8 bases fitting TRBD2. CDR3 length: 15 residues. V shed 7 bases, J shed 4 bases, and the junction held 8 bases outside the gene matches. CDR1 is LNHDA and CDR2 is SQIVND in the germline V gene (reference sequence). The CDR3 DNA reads TGTGCCAGTATCGGGCGGGAGGAGGTCACCGGGGAGCTGTTTTTT. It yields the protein CASIGREEVTGELFF.